Detailed here is one T cell receptor beta chain. Trimming removed 2 bases from V and 2 bases from J, with 13 bases in between. Germline-derived CDR1 and CDR2 are SGHVS and FNYEAQ. The CDR3 consists of 16 residues. The sample belongs to a study of blood T cells in healthy people across ages. Then a second PCR, running about 6 to 12 cycles, was carried out with a sample-barcoded 5' primer and a J-beta primer mix. Using its own MiXCR run on the 5' RACE reads, TCRdb lists one record per CDR3 protein. The table lists some 1,000,000 distinct CDR3 sequences, roughly 24% of them singletons, with around 0.75% in the top ten. The same data also contributed to another study, on T cells of mothers and their children. That work adds: Sequencing returned over 8 million TCR beta CDR3 reads per mother and 2.5 million to 3 million per child.

Sequenced input: blood. The chain recombines TRBV7-6 with TRBJ1-3; D gene uncertain. The sequence derives from a girl aged 2 to 9 in good health. Written as DNA, the CDR3 is TGTGCCAGCAGCTTATATTTATCTGAACCTGGAAACACCATATATTTT. This translates into CASSLYLSEPGNTIYF. Looking up the rest from reference TRBV7-6 and TRBJ1-3 gives the full variable domain: GAGVSQSPRYKVTKRGQDVALRCDPISGHVSLYWYRQALGQGPEFLTYFNYEAQQDKSGLPNDRFSAERPEGSISTLTIQRTEQRDSAMYRCASSLYLSEPGNTIYFGEGSWLTVV.